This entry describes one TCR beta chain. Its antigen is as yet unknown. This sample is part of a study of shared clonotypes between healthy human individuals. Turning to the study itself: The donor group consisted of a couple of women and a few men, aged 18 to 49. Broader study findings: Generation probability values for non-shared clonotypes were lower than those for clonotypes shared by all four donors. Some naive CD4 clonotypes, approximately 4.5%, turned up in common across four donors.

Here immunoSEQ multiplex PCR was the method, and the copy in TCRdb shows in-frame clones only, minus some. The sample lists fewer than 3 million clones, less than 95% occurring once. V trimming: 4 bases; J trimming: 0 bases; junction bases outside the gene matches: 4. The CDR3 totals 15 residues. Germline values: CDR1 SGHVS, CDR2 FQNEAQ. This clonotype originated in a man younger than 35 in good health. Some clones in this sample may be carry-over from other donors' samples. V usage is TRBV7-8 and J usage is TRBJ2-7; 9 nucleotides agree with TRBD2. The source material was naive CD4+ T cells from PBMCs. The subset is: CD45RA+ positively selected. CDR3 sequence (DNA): TGTGCCAGCAGCTACTTAGCGGGAGCCTCCTACGAGCAGTACTTC. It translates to CASSYLAGASYEQYF.